This paragraph covers one TCR beta chain sequence. Antigen unknown. The sample belongs to a study of T cell responses to AZD1222 COVID-19 vaccine. Study overall: Second doses at about 4 or about 12 weeks were pooled. Overall study results and limits: No day 14 peak samples; only post-peak repertoires were characterized. An increase in Spike-specific TCR breadth and depth was observed after two AZD1222 doses. The sample set comprised mostly white British donors with more females, and clonal diversity was possibly underestimated.

V gave up 7 bases and J gave up 6 bases; unmatched junction bases: 6. The CDR3 consists of 14 residues. Germline assignment: CDR1 LGHDT and CDR2 YNNKEL (reference sequence). Generated by immunoSEQ multiplex PCR, the TCRdb table keeps only in-frame clones and is missing some. The sample lists more than 110,000 clones, 92% occurring once. The chain joins TRBV3-1 (or the pseudogene TRBV3-2) to TRBJ2-7; 13 bases agree with TRBD2. The sequence was obtained from an adult in good health. Sequenced material: peripheral blood, taken on day 0 of AZD1222 vaccination. In DNA form, the CDR3 reads TGTGCCAGCACCGGACTAGCGGGAGTCACCGAGCAGTACTTC. Protein product: CASTGLAGVTEQYF.